The present T cell receptor beta chain was sequenced within a study of shared clonotypes between healthy human individuals. General study results and limits: Generation of non-shared clonotypes was less probable than generation of clonotypes shared by all four donors.

Naive-designated CD8 cells lacked CD45RO, were positively enriched for CCR7, and omitted terminally differentiated effector memory CD45RA+ cells. All donors were healthy HIV-negative adults lacking recent acute infections or vaccinations. Notes on this clone: The target antigen is unknown.

The table came from immunoSEQ multiplex PCR; TCRdb's copy has only in-frame clones and leaves some out. Of about 1.9 million clones in the sample, around 95% were seen once. J lost 5 bases, V lost 4 bases, and 7 bases had no gene match. CDR1 is MNHEY and CDR2 is SVGAGI in the germline V gene. The CDR3 has 15 residues. Material for sequencing was naive CD8+ T cells from PBMCs. The rearrangement joins TRBV6-5 to TRBJ1-4; 7 nucleotides line up with TRBD1. This TCR was sampled from a man between 18 and 29 years old in good health. Some clones in this sample may be carry-over from other donors' samples. Here the CDR3 reads CASSFLGTENEKLFF. DNA for the CDR3: TGTGCCAGCAGTTTTCTCGGGACAGAAAATGAAAAACTGTTTTTT.